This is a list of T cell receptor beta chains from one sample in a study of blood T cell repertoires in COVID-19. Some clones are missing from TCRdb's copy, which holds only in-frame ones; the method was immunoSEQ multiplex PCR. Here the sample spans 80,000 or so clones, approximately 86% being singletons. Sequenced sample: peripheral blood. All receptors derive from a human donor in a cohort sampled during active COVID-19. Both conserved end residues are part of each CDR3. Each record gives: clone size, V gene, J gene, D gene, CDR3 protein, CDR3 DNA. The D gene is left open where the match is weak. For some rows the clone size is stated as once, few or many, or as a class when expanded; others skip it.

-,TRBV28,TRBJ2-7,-,CASHTPTDSYEQYF,TGTGCCAGCCATACCCCGACAGACTCCTACGAGCAGTACTTC
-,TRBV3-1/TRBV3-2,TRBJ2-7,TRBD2,CASSHLAASSYEQYF,TGTGCCAGCAGCCATCTAGCGGCAAGCTCCTACGAGCAGTACTTC
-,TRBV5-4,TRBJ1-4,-,CASSLGGGPATNEKLFF,TGTGCCAGCAGCTTGGGAGGGGGTCCGGCAACTAATGAAAAACTGTTTTTT
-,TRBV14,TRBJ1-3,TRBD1,CASSFRQGVAGNTIYF,TGTGCCAGCAGCTTTCGACAGGGGGTGGCTGGAAACACCATATATTTT
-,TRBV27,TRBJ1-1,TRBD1,CASSPGQAVNTEAFF,TGTGCCAGCAGCCCGGGACAGGCTGTGAACACTGAAGCTTTCTTT
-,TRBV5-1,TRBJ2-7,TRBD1,CASSRPGQGERYEQYF,TGCGCCAGCAGCAGGCCGGGACAGGGGGAAAGGTACGAGCAGTACTTC
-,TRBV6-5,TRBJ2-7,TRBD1,CASHYRGSYEQYF,TGTGCCAGCCATTACAGGGGATCCTACGAGCAGTACTTC
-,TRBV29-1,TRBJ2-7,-,CSVEQAIGEQYF,TGCAGCGTTGAACAGGCAATCGGCGAGCAGTACTTC
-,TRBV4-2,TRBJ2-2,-,CASSSITGLTGELFF,TGTGCCAGCAGTTCGATAACAGGCCTTACCGGGGAGCTGTTTTTT
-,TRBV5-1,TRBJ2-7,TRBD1,CASSARDRGSYEQYF,TGCGCCAGCAGCGCCCGGGACAGGGGGTCCTACGAGCAGTACTTC
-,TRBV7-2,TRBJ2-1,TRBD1,CASSAWDSSYNEQFF,TGTGCCAGCAGCGCCTGGGACAGCTCCTACAATGAGCAGTTCTTC
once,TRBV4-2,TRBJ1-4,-,CASSHRDTATNEKLFF,TGTGCCAGCAGCCACCGGGACACCGCAACTAATGAAAAACTGTTTTTT
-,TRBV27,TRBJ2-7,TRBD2,CASSFSPVSGRSYEQYF,TGTGCCAGCAGTTTCTCGCCGGTGAGCGGGAGGTCCTACGAGCAGTACTTC
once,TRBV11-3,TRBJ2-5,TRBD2,CASSFLAGGQTQYF,TGTGCCAGCAGCTTCCTAGCGGGGGGGCAGACCCAGTACTTC
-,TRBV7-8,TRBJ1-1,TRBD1,CASSFGTGARMNTEAFF,TGTGCCAGCAGCTTTGGGACAGGGGCCCGTATGAACACTGAAGCTTTCTTT
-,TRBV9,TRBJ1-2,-,CASSPRETPGSINHGYTF,TGTGCCAGCAGCCCCCGGGAGACACCAGGATCAATCAATCATGGCTACACCTTC
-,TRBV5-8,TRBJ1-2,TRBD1,CASSSQGPLDGYTF,TGTGCCAGCAGCTCACAGGGGCCCCTCGATGGCTACACCTTC
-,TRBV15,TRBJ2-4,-,CATSEGHSAKNIQYF,TGTGCCACCAGCGAGGGACACTCGGCCAAAAACATTCAGTACTTC
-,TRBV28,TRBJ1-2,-,CASSLRQIYGYTF,TGTGCCAGCAGTTTAAGACAGATCTATGGCTACACCTTC
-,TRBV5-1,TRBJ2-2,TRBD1,CASTQGQGGAGELFF,TGCGCCAGCACACAGGGACAGGGAGGGGCCGGGGAGCTGTTTTTT
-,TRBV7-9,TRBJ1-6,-,CASSSSDNSPLHF,TGTGCCAGCAGCTCGTCTGATAATTCACCCCTCCACTTT
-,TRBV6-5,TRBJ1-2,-,CASSRGRTNYGYTF,TGTGCCAGCAGTCGAGGTAGAACTAACTATGGCTACACCTTC
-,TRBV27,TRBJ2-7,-,CASSLYRAYEQYF,TGTGCCAGCAGTTTATACAGGGCCTACGAGCAGTACTTC
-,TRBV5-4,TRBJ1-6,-,CASSSTGPLTALHF,TGTGCCAGCAGCTCGACAGGACCCCTCACGGCCCTCCACTTT
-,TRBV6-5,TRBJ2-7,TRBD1,CASIRDRGRDEQYF,TGTGCCAGCATTAGAGACAGGGGGCGCGACGAGCAGTACTTC
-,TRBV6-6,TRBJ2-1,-,CASSYTPGLGNEQFF,TGTGCCAGCAGTTACACCCCGGGACTCGGTAATGAGCAGTTCTTC
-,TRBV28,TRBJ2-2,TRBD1,CASSRTGVDTGELFF,TGTGCCAGCAGTAGGACAGGGGTCGACACCGGGGAGCTGTTTTTT
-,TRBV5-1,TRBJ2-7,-,CASSQEDHQYF,TGCGCCAGCTCCCAGGAGGACCACCAGTACTTC
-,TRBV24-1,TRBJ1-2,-,CATSDLRSYGYTF,TGTGCCACCAGTGATTTGCGTTCGTATGGCTACACCTTC
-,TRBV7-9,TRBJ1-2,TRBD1,CASSLGDRESYTF,TGTGCCAGCAGCTTAGGGGACAGGGAAAGCTACACCTTC
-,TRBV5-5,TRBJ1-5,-,CASSLAGSSRSSNQPQHF,TGTGCCAGCAGCTTGGCGGGTTCGTCAAGGTCGAGCAATCAGCCCCAGCATTTT
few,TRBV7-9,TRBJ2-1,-,CASSPEGGGYYNEQFF,TGTGCCAGCAGCCCTGAAGGTGGCGGCTACTACAATGAGCAGTTCTTC
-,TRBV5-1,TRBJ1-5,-,CASSLGTYSNQPQHF,TGCGCCAGCAGCTTGGGTACCTATAGCAATCAGCCCCAGCATTTT
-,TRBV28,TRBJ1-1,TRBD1,CASTWGRGQAEAFF,TGTGCCAGCACCTGGGGCAGGGGGCAGGCTGAAGCTTTCTTT
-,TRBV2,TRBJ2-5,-,CASVRGWGETQYF,TGTGCCAGCGTAAGGGGTTGGGGAGAGACCCAGTACTTC
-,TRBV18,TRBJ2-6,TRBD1,CASSRTGGPGANVLTF,TGTGCCAGCTCAAGGACAGGGGGCCCTGGGGCCAACGTCCTGACTTTC
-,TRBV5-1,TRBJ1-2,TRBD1,CASSSGTGAGGYTF,TGCGCCAGCAGCTCCGGGACAGGGGCGGGTGGCTACACCTTC
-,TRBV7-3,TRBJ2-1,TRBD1,CASSRTGGVSVEQFF,TGTGCCAGCAGTCGGACAGGGGGCGTTAGCGTTGAGCAGTTCTTC
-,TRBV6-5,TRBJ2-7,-,CASSQAGVDYEQYF,TGTGCCAGCAGCCAGGCAGGGGTCGACTACGAGCAGTACTTC
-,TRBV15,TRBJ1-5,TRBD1,CATSRVTLQGISNQPQHF,TGTGCCACCAGCAGAGTAACACTACAGGGGATTAGCAATCAGCCCCAGCATTTT
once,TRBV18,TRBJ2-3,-,CASSPPRGSKDTQYF,TGTGCCAGCTCACCCCCAAGGGGGAGTAAAGATACGCAGTATTTT
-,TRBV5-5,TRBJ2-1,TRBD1,CASSLGTGAYNEQFF,TGTGCCAGCAGCCTCGGGACAGGGGCCTACAATGAGCAGTTCTTC
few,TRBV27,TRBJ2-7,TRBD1,CASSPISGTGVPEQYF,TGTGCCAGCAGTCCCATATCCGGGACAGGGGTTCCCGAGCAGTACTTC
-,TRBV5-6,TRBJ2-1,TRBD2,CASSLPTSGGADEQFF,TGTGCCAGCAGCTTACCGACTAGCGGGGGGGCGGATGAGCAGTTCTTC
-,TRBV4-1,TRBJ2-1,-,CASSQEDWGLAELNEQFF,TGCGCCAGCAGCCAAGAGGATTGGGGGCTAGCGGAGTTGAATGAGCAGTTCTTC
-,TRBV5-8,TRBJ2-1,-,CASSSDRRGRDEQFF,TGTGCCAGCAGCTCGGACAGGCGGGGTCGGGATGAGCAGTTCTTC
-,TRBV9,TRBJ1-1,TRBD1,CASSVEVQGVAFF,TGTGCCAGCAGCGTAGAAGTACAGGGGGTCGCTTTCTTT
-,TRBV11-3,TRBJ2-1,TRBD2,CASGTSGYNEQFF,TGTGCCAGCGGGACTAGCGGATACAATGAGCAGTTCTTC
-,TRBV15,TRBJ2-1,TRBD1,CATSEGQGSFNEQFF,TGTGCCACCAGCGAGGGACAGGGAAGTTTCAATGAGCAGTTCTTC
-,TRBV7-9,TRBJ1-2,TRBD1,CASRKPGQGGEMGYTF,TGTGCCAGCAGAAAACCGGGACAGGGCGGAGAAATGGGCTACACCTTC
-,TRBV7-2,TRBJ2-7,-,CASSPSKTTYEQYF,TGTGCCAGCAGCCCCAGTAAGACTACCTACGAGCAGTACTTC
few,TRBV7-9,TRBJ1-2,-,CASSASFGYTF,TGTGCCAGCAGCGCGAGTTTCGGCTACACCTTC
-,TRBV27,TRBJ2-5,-,CASSPTARIADQETQYF,TGTGCCAGCAGTCCGACCGCCCGGATAGCGGACCAAGAGACCCAGTACTTC